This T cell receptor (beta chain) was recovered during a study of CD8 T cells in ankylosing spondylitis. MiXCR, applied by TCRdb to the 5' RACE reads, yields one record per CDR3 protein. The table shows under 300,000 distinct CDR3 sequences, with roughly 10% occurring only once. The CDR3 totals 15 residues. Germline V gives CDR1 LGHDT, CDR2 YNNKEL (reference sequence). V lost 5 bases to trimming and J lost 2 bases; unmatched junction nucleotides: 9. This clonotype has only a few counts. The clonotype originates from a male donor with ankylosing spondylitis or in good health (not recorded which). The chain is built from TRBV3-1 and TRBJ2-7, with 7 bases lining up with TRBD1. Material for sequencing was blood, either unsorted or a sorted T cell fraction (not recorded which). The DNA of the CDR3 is TGTGCCAGCAGCTCTCATCCGGGACAGACCTACGAGCAGTACTTC. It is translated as CASSSHPGQTYEQYF.